The clone carrying this T cell receptor beta chain was seen only once. The CDR3 is 15 residues long. Trimming stripped 4 bases from V and 4 bases from J, with 16 bases between. From germline, CDR1 is MNHEY and CDR2 SVGEGT. These data originate in a study of blood T cell repertoires in COVID-19. Which cohort a participant joined came from the clinical history participants gave. The assay was immunoSEQ multiplex PCR, and TCRdb's table has in-frame clones only and misses some. This table holds approximately 290,000 clones, 90% found once. Sequences were obtained from PBMCs or T cells enriched from blood (not recorded which). This chain links TRBV6-2 or TRBV6-3 with TRBJ1-2; D is ambiguous. This TCR derives from a woman aged 25-40 years who had recovered from COVID-19. The CDR3 DNA sequence: TGTGCCAGCAGTTCTATCCGGGAGGCAGTCTATGGCTACACCTTC. It specifies CASSSIREAVYGYTF.